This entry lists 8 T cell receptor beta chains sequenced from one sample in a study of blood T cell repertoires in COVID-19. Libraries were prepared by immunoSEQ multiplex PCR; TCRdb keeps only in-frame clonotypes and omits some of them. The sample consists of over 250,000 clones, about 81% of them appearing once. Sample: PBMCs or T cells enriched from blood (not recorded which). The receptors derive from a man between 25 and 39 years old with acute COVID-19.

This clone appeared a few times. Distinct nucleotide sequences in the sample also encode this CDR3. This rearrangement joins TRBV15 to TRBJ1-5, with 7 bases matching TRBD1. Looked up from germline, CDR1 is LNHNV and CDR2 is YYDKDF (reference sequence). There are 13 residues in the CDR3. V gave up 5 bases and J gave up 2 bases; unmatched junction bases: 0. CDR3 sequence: CATSGQGNQPQHF. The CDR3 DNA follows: TGTGCCACCAGCGGACAGGGCAATCAGCCCCAGCATTTT.

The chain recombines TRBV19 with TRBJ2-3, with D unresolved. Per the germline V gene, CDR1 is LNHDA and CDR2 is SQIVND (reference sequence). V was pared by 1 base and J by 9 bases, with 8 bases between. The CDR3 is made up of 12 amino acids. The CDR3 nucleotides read TGTGCCAGTAGTATAGGAAATCTAACGCAGTATTTT. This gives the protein CASSIGNLTQYF.

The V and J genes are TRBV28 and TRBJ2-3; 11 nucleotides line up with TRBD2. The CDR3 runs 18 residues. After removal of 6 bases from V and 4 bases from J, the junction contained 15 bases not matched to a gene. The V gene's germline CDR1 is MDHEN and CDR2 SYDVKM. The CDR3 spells CASSIRTSGRPTADTQYF. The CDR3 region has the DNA TGTGCCAGCAGCATTAGGACTAGCGGGCGCCCCACCGCAGATACGCAGTATTTT.

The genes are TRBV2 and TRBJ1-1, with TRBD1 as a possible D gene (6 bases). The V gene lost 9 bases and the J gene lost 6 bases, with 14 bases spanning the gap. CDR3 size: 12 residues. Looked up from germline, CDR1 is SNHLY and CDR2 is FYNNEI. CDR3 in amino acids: CASKDSPPEAFF. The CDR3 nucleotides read TGTGCCAGTAAGGACAGCCCCCCTGAAGCTTTCTTT.

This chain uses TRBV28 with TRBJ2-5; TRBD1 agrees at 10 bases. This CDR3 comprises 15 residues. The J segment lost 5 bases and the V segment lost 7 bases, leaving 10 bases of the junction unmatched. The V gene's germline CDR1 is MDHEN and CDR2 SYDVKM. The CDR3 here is CASTPTTGGRETQYF. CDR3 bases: TGTGCCAGCACTCCAACGACAGGGGGCAGGGAGACCCAGTACTTC.

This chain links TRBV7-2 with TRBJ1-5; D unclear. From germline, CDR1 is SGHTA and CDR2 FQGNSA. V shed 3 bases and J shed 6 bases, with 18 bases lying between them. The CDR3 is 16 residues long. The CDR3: CASSFGPDGRGQPQHF. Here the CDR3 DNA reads TGTGCCAGCAGCTTTGGGCCAGATGGCCGGGGTCAGCCCCAGCATTTT.

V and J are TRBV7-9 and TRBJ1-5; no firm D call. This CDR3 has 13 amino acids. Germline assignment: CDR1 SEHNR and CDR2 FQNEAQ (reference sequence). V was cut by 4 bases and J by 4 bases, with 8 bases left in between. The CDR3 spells CASSSEANQPQHF. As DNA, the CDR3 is TGTGCCAGCAGCTCCGAAGCGAATCAGCCCCAGCATTTT.

The CDR3 DNA sequence: TGCGCCAGCAGTTTCAGCCAGGGGGAAAATTCACCCCTCCACTTT. It yields the protein CASSFSQGENSPLHF. The V gene is TRBV5-1, the J gene TRBJ1-6; 7 bases align to TRBD1. CDR3 length: 15 amino acids. With V trimmed by 5 bases and J by 7 bases, 9 bases remained unmatched. The germline V gene has CDR1 SGHRS and CDR2 YFSETQ.